One sample yielded the 22 T cell receptor beta chains listed below, sequenced in a study of vaccination and CD4 T cells after COVID-19. TCRdb re-analysed the PCR reads in MiXCR, keeping a single row per CDR3 protein. The sample lists about 19,000 distinct CDR3 sequences; 60% to 80% were seen once. Specimen: CD4+ T cells from blood, collected before SARS-CoV-2 vaccination. The receptors originated from a human donor who had recovered from COVID-19.

This chain links TRBV15 with TRBJ1-4; no definite D call. Trimming stripped 4 bases from V and 5 bases from J, with 8 bases between. Germline CDR1 reads LNHNV; CDR2 reads YYDKDF (reference sequence). The length of the CDR3 is 13 residues. The CDR3 DNA follows: TGTGCCACCAGCATTCTGGGGAATGAAAAACTGTTTTTT. Translating it yields CATSILGNEKLFF.

This rearrangement joins TRBV12-3 or TRBV12-4 to TRBJ1-1, with D uncertain. V was cut by 7 bases and J by 5 bases, with 20 bases left in between. CDR3 length: 15 residues. The CDR3 reads CASTPAGSGVTEAFF. The CDR3 region has the DNA TGTGCCAGCACCCCCGCTGGTTCCGGCGTGACTGAAGCTTTCTTT.

The V gene is TRBV12-3 or TRBV12-4, the J gene TRBJ2-7, with D maybe TRBD2 (5 bases). The CDR3 has 12 residues. V was trimmed by 7 bases and J by 4 bases, leaving 11 bases between them. Here the CDR3 reads CASTSSGYEQYF. DNA of the CDR3: TGTGCCAGCACCTCCTCGGGGTACGAGCAGTACTTC.

The chain joins TRBV20-1 to TRBJ2-5; 8 positions agree with TRBD2. Looked up from germline, CDR1 is DFQATT and CDR2 is SNEGSKA (reference sequence). After removal of 7 bases from V and 4 bases from J, the junction contained 11 bases not matched to a gene. The CDR3 has 14 residues. The CDR3 spells CSVVRTAGGETQYF. The CDR3 DNA sequence: TGCAGTGTAGTTCGGACGGCGGGAGGAGAGACCCAGTACTTC.

As regards this clonotype: Compared with germline, one end of the junction differs, possibly owing to a read error. The V call is TRBV19, the J call TRBJ2-2; TRBD2 aligns across 9 bases. The germline V gene encodes CDR1 LNHDA and CDR2 SQIVND (reference sequence). This CDR3 is built from 14 residues. The CDR3 spells CTSASGINTGELFF. The CDR3 bases are TGCACCTCGGCTAGCGGGATTAACACCGGGGAGCTGTTTTTT.

The chain recombines TRBV20-1 with TRBJ2-2, with D possibly matching TRBD2 (6 bases). The ends were cut back, 0 bases at V and 3 bases at J, with 8 bases in the middle. Germline V gene lookup returns CDR1 DFQATT and CDR2 SNEGSKA (reference sequence). The CDR3 runs to 14 residues. CDR3: CSAREGTYTGELFF. The CDR3 DNA sequence: TGCAGTGCTAGAGAAGGGACTTACACCGGGGAGCTGTTTTTT.

V is TRBV7-3 and J is TRBJ2-1; 8 positions agree with TRBD1. Germline V lookup: CDR1 SGHTA, CDR2 FQGTGA. This CDR3 has 17 residues. V trimming: 5 bases; J trimming: 8 bases; junction bases outside the gene matches: 17. CDR3 residues: CASSPRTGSNVADEQFF. The DNA for the CDR3 is TGTGCCAGCAGCCCCAGGACAGGGTCGAACGTGGCGGATGAGCAGTTCTTC.

The rearrangement links TRBV4-3 to TRBJ2-7; TRBD2 matches at 9 bases. Germline values: CDR1 LGHNA, CDR2 YSLEER. V dropped 0 bases and J dropped 3; count of bases not matched to a gene: 6. This CDR3 has 16 residues. In DNA, the CDR3 is TGCGCCAGCAGCCAAGATCCGACTAGCGGTCTCTACGAGCAGTACTTC. Translation gives CASSQDPTSGLYEQYF.

This sequence joins TRBV28 and TRBJ2-5; possibly TRBD2 for D (7 bases). Per germline, CDR1 MDHEN and CDR2 SYDVKM. V shed 8 bases and J shed 2 bases, with 18 bases lying between them. This CDR3 is 15 amino acids long. This CDR3 is CASSVGGGAQETQYF. In DNA, the CDR3 is TGTGCCAGCTCAGTTGGCGGGGGCGCACAAGAGACCCAGTACTTC.

This clonotype has just a few counts. The chain employs TRBV7-2 and TRBJ2-7; D may be TRBD1 (5 bases). The CDR3 consists of 11 residues. V was pared by 1 base and J by 13 bases, with 11 bases between. Looked up from germline, CDR1 is SGHTA and CDR2 is FQGNSA. The CDR3 coding sequence is TGTGCCAGCAGCTTAGAATACGACAGATACTTC. Encoded protein: CASSLEYDRYF.

The CDR3 DNA reads as TGTGCCAGCAGCCACACCACTGGGAGGAAGATCGACGAGCAGTACTTC. Encoded protein: CASSHTTGRKIDEQYF. This chain joins TRBV7-9 and TRBJ2-7, with a tentative D call TRBD2 (6 bases). The V gene lost 5 bases and the J gene lost 5 bases, with 22 bases spanning the gap. Germline V gene data show CDR1 as SEHNR and CDR2 as FQNEAQ (reference sequence). CDR3 length equals 16 residues. Together with reference TRBV7-9 and TRBJ2-7, the CDR3 gives the full variable domain: DTGVSQNPRHKITKRGQNVTFRCDPISEHNRLYWYRQTLGQGPEFLTYFQNEAQLEKSRLLSDRFSAERPKGSFSTLEIQRTEQGDSAMYLCASSHTTGRKIDEQYFGPGTRLTVT.

This chain connects TRBV11-2 to TRBJ1-1; D may be TRBD1 (5 bases). CDR3 length: 16 amino acids. Trimming removed 2 bases at V and 4 bases at J, with 17 bases between. Germline CDR1 SGHAT, CDR2 FQNNGV. CDR3 sequence (DNA): TGTGCCAGCAGCTTAATCAGGGTCGAGGGCAGCACTGAAGCTTTCTTT. Protein sequence: CASSLIRVEGSTEAFF.

V usage is TRBV19 and J usage is TRBJ2-6; TRBD1 is a possible D gene (6 bases). Germline V gives CDR1 LNHDA, CDR2 SQIVND (reference sequence). The CDR3 is 16 residues long. V was shortened by 4 bases and J by 0 bases, with 10 bases between the two germline ends. In nucleotides, the CDR3 is TGTGCCAGTAGTACTCCACAGGGCTCTGGGGCCAACGTCCTGACTTTC. It is translated as CASSTPQGSGANVLTF.

The chain carries TRBV20-1 and TRBJ2-1; 14 positions match TRBD2. V shed 8 bases, J shed 7 bases, and the junction held 4 bases outside the gene matches. This CDR3 has 13 amino acids. Germline V lookup: CDR1 DFQATT, CDR2 SNEGSKA (reference sequence). CDR3 region: CSPRTSGRNEQFF. CDR3 in DNA: TGCAGTCCGAGGACTAGCGGGAGGAATGAGCAGTTCTTC.

This clonotype showed up just a few times. V gene TRBV6-1 combines with J gene TRBJ1-2; D is possibly TRBD1 (5 bases). The V and J ends lost 6 bases and 0 bases respectively, with 17 bases between them. The CDR3 has 16 residues. Germline assignment: CDR1 MNHNS and CDR2 SASEGT. The chain's CDR3 is CASRPSPHRTNYGYTF. The CDR3, as DNA: TGTGCCAGCAGGCCCTCTCCTCACAGGACTAACTATGGCTACACCTTC.

This clonotype has a handful of counts. The chain employs TRBV7-3 and TRBJ2-2; TRBD1 matches at 8 bases. This CDR3 has 16 residues. CDR1 SGHTA and CDR2 FQGTGA come from the germline V gene. The J segment lost 7 bases and the V segment lost 5 bases, leaving 12 bases of the junction unmatched. CDR3 loop: CASSPRAGGLNGELFF. CDR3 DNA: TGTGCCAGCAGCCCCCGGGCAGGGGGCCTTAACGGGGAGCTGTTTTTT. Full variable domain (rest looked up from reference TRBV7-3 and TRBJ2-2): GAGVSQTPSNKVTEKGKYVELRCDPISGHTALYWYRQSLGQGPEFLIYFQGTGAADDSGLPNDRFFAVRPEGSVSTLKIQRTERGDSAVYLCASSPRAGGLNGELFFGEGSRLTVL.

This clonotype showed up just once. The chain employs TRBV10-3 and TRBJ2-1; D ambiguous. This CDR3 has 14 residues. The germline V gene has CDR1 ENHRY and CDR2 SYGVKD. V was cut by 0 bases and J by 0 bases, with 3 bases left in between. The CDR3 here is CAISESSSYNEQFF. CDR3 nucleotide sequence: TGTGCCATCAGTGAGTCGAGCTCCTACAATGAGCAGTTCTTC.

V is TRBV2 and J is TRBJ2-7, with D unclear. V was clipped by 7 bases and J by 2 bases, with 9 bases between them. There are 12 residues in the CDR3. Per the germline V gene, CDR1 is SNHLY and CDR2 is FYNNEI. This CDR3 is CASIQDTYEQYF. The CDR3 DNA is TGTGCCAGCATCCAGGATACCTACGAGCAGTACTTC.

The rearrangement links TRBV28 to TRBJ1-2; unclear D gene. V lost 3 bases and J lost 7, with 12 bases in between. The CDR3 totals 13 residues. CDR1 and CDR2 (germline): MDHEN, SYDVKM. DNA of the CDR3: TGTGCCAGCAGTTTTCCAGCGATCCGTGGCTACACCTTC. It specifies CASSFPAIRGYTF.

A single count supports this clonotype. The V and J genes are TRBV10-3 and TRBJ2-3; 10 bases match TRBD2. V lost 4 bases, J lost 6 bases, and 7 bases stayed unmatched. Germline CDR1 ENHRY, CDR2 SYGVKD. This CDR3 region has 15 residues. The DNA for the CDR3 is TGTGCCATCAGTGCTAGCGGGAGAGTTGGGGATACGCAGTATTTT. Translating gives CAISASGRVGDTQYF.

This clonotype has just a few counts. The rearrangement links TRBV19 to TRBJ1-5; 10 nucleotides agree with TRBD1. Trimming removed 5 bases from V and 4 bases from J; junction bases left unmatched: 8. This CDR3 region has 16 residues. Germline values: CDR1 LNHDA, CDR2 SQIVND (reference sequence). The CDR3 DNA follows: TGTGCCAGTAGTTCGAGGGGACAGGGGCATAATCAGCCCCAGCATTTT. This encodes CASSSRGQGHNQPQHF.

The chain recombines TRBV15 with TRBJ2-2; 12 nucleotides align to TRBD2. The V gene end was trimmed by 1 base and the J gene end by 7 bases; junction bases not matched to a gene: 4. The CDR3 covers 16 residues. Germline lookup yields CDR1 LNHNV and CDR2 YYDKDF (reference sequence). CDR3 amino acids: CATSRGLAGVNGELFF. The CDR3 DNA sequence: TGTGCCACCAGCAGAGGACTAGCGGGAGTAAACGGGGAGCTGTTTTTT.